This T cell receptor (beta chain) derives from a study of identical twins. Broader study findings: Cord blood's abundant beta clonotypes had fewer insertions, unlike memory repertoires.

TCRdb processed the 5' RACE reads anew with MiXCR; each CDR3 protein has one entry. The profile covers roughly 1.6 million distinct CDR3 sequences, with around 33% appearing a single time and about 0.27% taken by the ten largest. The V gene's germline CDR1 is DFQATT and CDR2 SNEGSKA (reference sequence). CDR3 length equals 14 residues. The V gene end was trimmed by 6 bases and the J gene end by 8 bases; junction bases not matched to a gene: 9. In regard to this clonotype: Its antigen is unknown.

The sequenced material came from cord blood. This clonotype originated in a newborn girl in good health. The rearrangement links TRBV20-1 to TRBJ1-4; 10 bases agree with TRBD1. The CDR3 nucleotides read TGCAGTGCGAACGCCGGGACAGGGGACGAAAAACTGTTTTTT. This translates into CSANAGTGDEKLFF.